This T cell receptor (beta chain) was recorded in a study of PD-1 blockade in classical Hodgkin lymphoma. This clone has just a few counts. What it recognizes is unknown. Produced via immunoSEQ multiplex PCR; TCRdb's table is partial and in-frame only. The data hold 60,000 or so clones, with roughly 90% observed a single time. Losses at the gene ends were 3 bases for V and 8 bases for J; bases not matched to a gene: 12. This CDR3 region has 16 residues. Germline assignment: CDR1 MNHEY and CDR2 SMNVEV (reference sequence). Notes on the study in general: What caused the repertoire differences, perhaps disease activity or prior therapy, remains undefined.

No patient escaped relapse after autologous stem cell transplantation, and brentuximab vedotin exposure varied. The study recorded best responses of complete response, partial response or progressive disease. The source was peripheral blood mononuclear cells (PBMCs), collected at baseline. This sequence joins TRBV27 and TRBJ2-1, with 8 positions matching TRBD2. The TCR was taken from a human donor with classical Hodgkin lymphoma. The CDR3 is CASSFVSSGNRDEQFF. The CDR3 bases are TGTGCCAGCAGTTTTGTCAGTAGCGGGAACCGCGATGAGCAGTTCTTC.